This record looks at one TCR beta chain sequence and its context. Its antigen is as yet unknown. The data originate from a study of cytomegalovirus exposure and HLA in healthy donors. Germline CDR1 MGHDK, CDR2 SYGVNS. The CDR3 is 14 amino acids. V was cut by 4 bases and J by 0 bases, with 4 bases left in between. This PCR relied on a set of 60 Vbeta primers and 13 Jbeta primers. Measured with immunoSEQ multiplex PCR; TCRdb has only the in-frame clones, and not every one. The repertoire holds approximately 110,000 clones, with 65% to 85% as singletons. General study findings and limits: Information on immune exposure was restricted to one variable (CMV serostatus). The study found most TCR sequences rare, yet found some public TCRs in many donors.

The sequencing sample was made of PBMCs. The source is a man between 50 and 59 years old in good health and CMV-seronegative. The rearrangement uses TRBV25-1 and TRBJ1-6; D is unclear. CDR3 coding DNA: TGTGCCAGCAGTGCCAGCTCCTATAATTCACCCCTCCACTTT. It translates to CASSASSYNSPLHF.